One and the same sample provided the 6 T cell receptor beta chains below, sequenced in a study of Graves' ophthalmopathy and Graves' hyperthyroidism. From RNA, the CDR3 regions of TCR beta chains were amplified and sequenced. The first round was an RT-PCR with HTBI primers, and the second round was a multiplex PCR. MiXCR was run by TCRdb on the multiplex PCR reads, yielding one entry per CDR3 protein. The sample records 620,000 or so distinct CDR3 sequences, approximately 22% being singletons. The specimen sequenced was peripheral blood. Receptors were obtained from a woman aged 18-29 years with stable Graves' hyperthyroidism. Some clones in this sample may be carry-over from other donors' samples.

This clonotype was recorded once. The J gene is TRBJ1-5, the V gene TRBV6-1, with D perhaps TRBD1 (5 bases). Trimming took 1 base from V and 3 from J, leaving 13 bases between them. CDR3 size: 16 residues. Germline V gene lookup returns CDR1 MNHNS and CDR2 SASEGT. The CDR3 protein is CASSEDRKGINQPQHF. The CDR3 region has the DNA TGTGCCAGCAGTGAAGATCGGAAGGGGATCAATCAGCCCCAGCATTTT.

This clonotype was recorded only once. The V gene is TRBV12-3 or TRBV12-4, the J gene TRBJ1-2; TRBD1 matches 7 bases. The ends lost 9 bases at V and 7 bases at J; junction bases unmatched: 5. The length of the CDR3 is 11 residues. As DNA, the CDR3 is TGTGCCAGTGGGACAGTACTTGGCTACACCTTC. It codes for CASGTVLGYTF.

The V call is TRBV12-3 or TRBV12-4, the J call TRBJ1-2; possible D gene TRBD1, 6 bases. This CDR3 is 12 amino acids long. V was pared by 8 bases and J by 8 bases, with 15 bases between. CDR3 sequence reads: CASGRTAGGYTF. The CDR3 DNA reads as TGTGCCAGCGGCCGGACAGCGGGAGGCTACACCTTC.

This clonotype appeared a few times. The rearrangement links TRBV30 to TRBJ1-5, with D perhaps matching TRBD1 (6 bases). V was shortened by 0 bases and J by 7 bases, with 19 bases between the two germline ends. Germline CDR1 reads GTSNPN; CDR2 reads SVGIG (reference sequence). There are 16 residues in the CDR3. Here the CDR3 reads CAWSVLGEGGNQPQHF. CDR3 DNA: TGTGCCTGGAGTGTACTTGGCGAGGGGGGTAACCAGCCCCAGCATTTT.

As concerns this clonotype: This sequence may be a read error, since a much larger clone differs from it by one base. The gene calls are TRBV6-2 or TRBV6-3 and TRBJ2-7, with 7 bases lining up with TRBD1. CDR1 MNHEY and CDR2 SVGEGT come from the germline V gene. V lost 11 bases to trimming and J lost 2 bases; unmatched junction nucleotides: 12. The CDR3 runs 14 residues. As DNA, the CDR3 is TGTGCCGTACAGGACAGGTCGGTCACCTACGAGCAGTACGTC. This gives the protein CAVQDRSVTYEQYV.

This clonotype showed up many times. The chain carries TRBV19 and TRBJ1-5, with D perhaps TRBD1 (5 bases). The CDR3 is 14 residues long. Germline values: CDR1 LNHDA, CDR2 SQIVND (reference sequence). Trimming removed 1 base at V and 2 bases at J, with 6 bases between. The CDR3 region has the DNA TGTGCCAGTAGTATAGTAGGGGGCAATCAGCCCCAGCATTTT. This gives the protein CASSIVGGNQPQHF.